Each of the 27 T cell receptor beta chains below was sequenced from the same sample in a study of blood T cells in healthy people across ages (dated by TCRdb to the mid-2010s). Preparation of the library involved 5' RACE. Sequencing used an Illumina HiSeq 2500. A second PCR of about 7 to 12 cycles was performed with a sample-barcoded 5' primer and a J-beta primer mix. The public reads were reprocessed in TCRdb via fastp at Q25 and MiXCR, keeping in-frame beta chains. When rows share a CDR3 protein, they turn into one entry using the most common DNA and genes. The sample has a few hundred thousand distinct CDR3 sequences on record, approximately 25% of them singletons. The ten largest clones add up to approximately 17% of the sample. Sequencing was done on a sample of blood. The origin of the receptors is an older woman in good health.

The chain joins TRBV29-1 to TRBJ2-1, with D unclear. This CDR3 spans 12 amino acids. V was cut by 4 bases and J by 7 bases, with 11 bases left in between. Germline CDR1 is SQVTM and CDR2 is ANQGSEA. CDR3 sequence reads: CSVGWNVNEQFF. For the CDR3, the DNA is TGCAGCGTTGGGTGGAATGTGAATGAGCAGTTCTTC.

The rearrangement uses TRBV5-1 and TRBJ2-7, with 10 bases that match TRBD1. Germline V gives CDR1 SGHRS, CDR2 YFSETQ. CDR3 length: 15 amino acids. The V and J ends lost 5 bases and 2 bases, in that order; junction bases with no gene match: 7. The CDR3 nucleotides read TGCGCCAGCAGTCGCGGACAGGGGGTGACCTACGAGCAGTACTTC. This codes for CASSRGQGVTYEQYF.

This clonotype was seen a handful of times. The chain carries TRBV29-1 and TRBJ1-1, with D hard to call. Germline V gene data show CDR1 as SQVTM and CDR2 as ANQGSEA. Trimming cost V 6 bases and J 1 base, with 18 bases left between them. The CDR3 extends over 15 amino acids. Written as DNA, the CDR3 is TGCAGCGTCCCATTATCCGCTACAGCGAACACTGAAGCTTTCTTT. Its protein is CSVPLSATANTEAFF.

This clonotype was seen a handful of times. V is TRBV20-1 and J is TRBJ1-2; 8 bases agree with TRBD1. The CDR3 sequence is 15 residues long. Per the germline V gene, CDR1 is DFQATT and CDR2 is SNEGSKA (reference sequence). V was pared by 5 bases and J by 4 bases, with 12 bases of the junction left unmatched. CDR3 DNA sequence: TGCAGTGCTCTACCCGGGACAGGACTTGGCTATGGCTACACCTTC. This encodes CSALPGTGLGYGYTF.

This chain links TRBV5-1 with TRBJ2-1; D gene ambiguous. The DNA end favors TRBJ2-5, so the J call may be wrong. Germline V CDR1 and CDR2: SGHRS, YFSETQ. This CDR3 spans 16 amino acids. The CDR3 nucleotides are TGCGCCAGCAGCTTGGAGGGCCCATCCTACCAAGAGACCCAGTACTTC. As protein: CASSLEGPSYQETQYF.

For the CDR3, the DNA is TGTGCCACCTCTAGGGACAAGTCCTACGAGCAGTACTTC. It yields the protein CATSRDKSYEQYF. The chain recombines TRBV6-5 with TRBJ2-7; D may be TRBD1 (6 bases). This CDR3 spans 13 amino acids. The V end lost 10 bases, the J end lost 1 base, and 14 bases lay between the germline ends. Germline V gene sequence: CDR1 MNHEY, CDR2 SVGAGI.

The rearrangement joins TRBV20-1 to TRBJ1-5; no definite D call. Deletions cut 1 base from V and 2 bases from J, with 12 bases between. There are 15 residues in the CDR3. Germline-derived CDR1 and CDR2 are DFQATT and SNEGSKA (reference sequence). The CDR3 sequence: CSARAQRIGNQPQHF. CDR3 bases: TGCAGTGCTAGAGCTCAGAGAATCGGCAATCAGCCCCAGCATTTT.

The chain couples TRBV25-1 to TRBJ1-4, with D possibly TRBD1 on 6 matching bases. Between the trimmed V and J ends, which lost 8 bases and 8 bases, there was a span of 12 bases. Per the germline V gene, CDR1 is MGHDK and CDR2 is SYGVNS. The CDR3 has 12 amino acids. The CDR3 DNA reads as TGTGCCAGCTCAGGGGTGGAGGAAAAACTGTTTTTT. It codes for CASSGVEEKLFF.

The rearrangement joins TRBV7-9 to TRBJ1-1; no clear D gene. V gave up 3 bases and J gave up 11 bases, with 13 bases separating them. Germline CDR1 SEHNR, CDR2 FQNEAQ (reference sequence). This CDR3 region has 12 residues. In DNA, the CDR3 is TGTGCCAGCAGCTTGGAAGGCATGCGTGCTTTCTTT. Amino acids: CASSLEGMRAFF.

This clonotype was seen a few times. The V call is TRBV12-5, the J call TRBJ2-5; 7 bases are shared with TRBD1. From germline, CDR1 is LGHNT and CDR2 FRNRAP. CDR3 size: 14 residues. Trimming removed 5 bases from V and 3 bases from J; junction bases left unmatched: 6. CDR3 sequence: CASGPGQLEETQYF. For the CDR3, the DNA is TGTGCTAGTGGTCCGGGACAGTTAGAAGAGACCCAGTACTTC.

Only a few counts were recorded for this clonotype. This chain connects TRBV9 to TRBJ2-1; the match to TRBD2 covers 7 bases. This CDR3 has 17 residues. Germline V gene sequence: CDR1 SGDLS, CDR2 YYNGEE. V shed 0 bases and J 0 bases; nucleotides not matched to a gene: 6. Here the CDR3 DNA reads TGTGCCAGCAGCGTAGGGGAGGGCATAATCTCCTACAATGAGCAGTTCTTC. It is translated as CASSVGEGIISYNEQFF.

This clonotype was counted between two and nine times. The rearrangement joins TRBV11-3 to TRBJ1-2; TRBD1 aligns across 7 bases. The CDR3 loop spans 14 amino acids. Trimming took 5 bases from V and 0 from J; bases not matched to a gene: 3. Per germline, CDR1 SGHNT and CDR2 YENEEA. The CDR3 loop reads CASSPRGTNYGYTF. The CDR3 DNA reads as TGTGCCAGCAGCCCCAGGGGGACTAACTATGGCTACACCTTC.

This clonotype was detected a few times. J is TRBJ1-2 and V is TRBV27; D is unclear. CDR1 is MNHEY and CDR2 is SMNVEV in the germline V gene (reference sequence). The V end was cut by 4 bases, the J end by 7 bases, with 13 bases between. The CDR3 is 13 residues long. The CDR3 protein is CASSSSTGFGYTF. As DNA, the CDR3 is TGTGCCAGCAGTTCCTCGACGGGTTTTGGCTACACCTTC.

The V gene is TRBV7-2, the J gene TRBJ2-7; 11 bases are shared with TRBD1. Per the germline V gene, CDR1 is SGHTA and CDR2 is FQGNSA. J gave up 6 bases and V 6 bases, and 7 bases lay outside the gene matches. The CDR3 consists of 14 residues. The CDR3 DNA follows: TGTGCCAGCAGAGACCCCGGGACAGGGGGCGAGCAGTACTTC. Translated: CASRDPGTGGEQYF.

The gene calls are TRBV7-3 and TRBJ1-3; D might be TRBD1 (5 bases). Germline V lookup: CDR1 SGHTA, CDR2 FQGTGA. V dropped 4 bases and J dropped 4 bases, with 8 bases sitting between them. CDR3 length: 13 residues. CDR3: CASSWGYGNTIYF. CDR3 DNA sequence: TGTGCCAGCAGCTGGGGGTACGGAAACACCATATATTTT.

This chain uses TRBV19 with TRBJ2-1; D may be TRBD2 (5 bases). CDR1 and CDR2 (germline): LNHDA, SQIVND (reference sequence). The CDR3 consists of 16 residues. Trimming took off 3 bases at V and 7 bases at J, with 19 bases between the two ends. CDR3 residues: CASSMRVGIRLNEQFF. CDR3 bases: TGTGCCAGTAGTATGAGAGTGGGCATCAGACTAAATGAGCAGTTCTTC.

This clonotype was observed a few times. This sequence joins TRBV4-3 and TRBJ2-3; 10 nucleotides align to TRBD2. This CDR3 has 16 amino acids. Looked up from germline, CDR1 is LGHNA and CDR2 is YSLEER. Trimming cost V 4 bases and J 2 bases; bases outside gene matches: 6. The CDR3 sequence: CASSLGAGGNTDTQYF. The DNA for the CDR3 is TGCGCCAGCAGCCTGGGAGCGGGGGGGAACACAGATACGCAGTATTTT.

This clonotype was recorded many times. The rearrangement uses TRBV7-2 and TRBJ2-5, with unresolved D. Matching the DNA end better, TRBJ2-1 makes the J call doubtful. Germline V CDR1 and CDR2: SGHTA, FQGNSA. This CDR3 has 15 residues. The CDR3 bases are TGTGCCAGCAGCTTAGCGCTCAGCTCCTACAATGAGCAGTTCTTC. It codes for CASSLALSSYNEQFF.

This clonotype was seen more than once but under ten times. The CDR3 DNA sequence: TGCGCCAGCAGCTTGGCCACCCTAGGAGAGACCCAGTACTTC. It codes for CASSLATLGETQYF. The chain employs TRBV5-1 and TRBJ2-5; D gene uncertain. Per the germline V gene, CDR1 is SGHRS and CDR2 is YFSETQ. The CDR3 consists of 14 residues. Trimming cost V 0 bases and J 4 bases, with 10 bases left between them.

This clonotype was picked up a small number of times. The CDR3 protein is CASSHMGRATNEKLFF. The CDR3 DNA reads as TGTGCCAGCAGCCACATGGGCCGGGCAACTAATGAAAAACTGTTTTTT. The gene calls are TRBV12-3 or TRBV12-4 and TRBJ1-4; D is unclear. V was cut by 6 bases and J by 0 bases, with 14 bases left in between. The CDR3 length is 16 residues.

This clonotype was seen a handful of times. The rearrangement joins TRBV4-3 to TRBJ1-4, with TRBD1 identical over 7 bases. The germline gives CDR1 LGHNA, CDR2 YSLEER. V trimming: 1 base; J trimming: 5 bases; junction bases outside the gene matches: 10. There are 17 residues in the CDR3. The CDR3 region has the DNA TGCGCCAGCAGCCAAGGAGTCCGGACAGGCGAAAATGAAAAACTGTTTTTT. It specifies CASSQGVRTGENEKLFF.

In this sample, this clonotype turned up a few times. This sequence joins TRBV10-3 and TRBJ1-4; perhaps TRBD1 as D (5 bases). The V end was cut by 2 bases, the J end by 7 bases, with 11 bases between. The CDR3 consists of 14 residues. CDR1 is ENHRY and CDR2 is SYGVKD in the germline V gene. The CDR3 region has the DNA TGTGCCATCAGTGAGGGATCGAGGGGTGAAAAACTGTTTTTT. Translated: CAISEGSRGEKLFF.

This clonotype has ten or more counts. V usage is TRBV20-1 and J usage is TRBJ1-2; D gene unclear. Germline CDR1 is DFQATT and CDR2 is SNEGSKA (reference sequence). The CDR3 extends over 11 amino acids. Trimming shortened V by 7 bases and J by 0 bases, and 6 bases separated the two germline ends. CDR3 protein: CSVETNYGYTF. For the CDR3, the DNA is TGCAGTGTCGAGACTAACTATGGCTACACCTTC.

The chain joins TRBV7-2 to TRBJ1-1; D call uncertain. This CDR3 has 14 amino acids. The V gene's germline CDR1 is SGHTA and CDR2 FQGNSA. CDR3 residues: CGTYKRALNTEAFF. The CDR3 coding sequence is TGTGGCACCTACAAGCGAGCATTGAACACTGAAGCTTTCTTT.

This chain links TRBV2 with TRBJ2-7; D is undetermined. The CDR3 runs 10 residues. CDR1 is SNHLY, CDR2 FYNNEI, per germline. CDR3 amino acids: CASRLGELVV. The CDR3 DNA reads TGTGCCAGCAGGCTCGGCGAACTGGTCGTC.

V usage is TRBV7-9 and J usage is TRBJ1-3, with D hard to call. Trimming removed 3 bases at V and 1 base at J, with 10 bases between. Germline loops: CDR1 SEHNR, CDR2 FQNEAQ (reference sequence). The CDR3 sequence is 15 residues long. CDR3 sequence (DNA): TGTGCCAGCAGCTTGTCCGCCAGATCTGGAAACACCATATATTTT. This translates into CASSLSARSGNTIYF.

This clonotype showed up just a few times. This chain uses TRBV20-1 with TRBJ1-5, with 9 bases aligning to TRBD1. Germline lookup yields CDR1 DFQATT and CDR2 SNEGSKA (reference sequence). V gave up 6 bases and J gave up 4 bases; unmatched junction bases: 7. The CDR3 contains 14 residues. The CDR3 region has the DNA TGCAGTGCAAGTGCGGGACAGGGAAATCAGCCCCAGCATTTT. Translated, it gives CSASAGQGNQPQHF.